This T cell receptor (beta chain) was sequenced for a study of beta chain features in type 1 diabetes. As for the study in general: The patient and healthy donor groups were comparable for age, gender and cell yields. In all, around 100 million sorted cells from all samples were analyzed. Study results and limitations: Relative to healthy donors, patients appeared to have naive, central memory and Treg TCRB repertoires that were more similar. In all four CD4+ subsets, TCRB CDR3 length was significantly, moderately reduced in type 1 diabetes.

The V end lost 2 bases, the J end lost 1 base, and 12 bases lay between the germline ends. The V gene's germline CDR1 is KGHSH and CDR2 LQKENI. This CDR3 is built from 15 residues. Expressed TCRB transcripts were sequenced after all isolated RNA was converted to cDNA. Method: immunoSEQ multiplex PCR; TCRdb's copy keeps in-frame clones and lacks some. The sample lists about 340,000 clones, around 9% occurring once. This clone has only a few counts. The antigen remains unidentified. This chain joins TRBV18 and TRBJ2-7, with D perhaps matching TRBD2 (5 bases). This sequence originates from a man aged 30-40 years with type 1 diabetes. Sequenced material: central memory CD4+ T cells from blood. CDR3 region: CASSPSVTGSYEQYF. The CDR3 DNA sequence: TGTGCCAGCTCACCATCGGTTACGGGGTCCTACGAGCAGTACTTC.